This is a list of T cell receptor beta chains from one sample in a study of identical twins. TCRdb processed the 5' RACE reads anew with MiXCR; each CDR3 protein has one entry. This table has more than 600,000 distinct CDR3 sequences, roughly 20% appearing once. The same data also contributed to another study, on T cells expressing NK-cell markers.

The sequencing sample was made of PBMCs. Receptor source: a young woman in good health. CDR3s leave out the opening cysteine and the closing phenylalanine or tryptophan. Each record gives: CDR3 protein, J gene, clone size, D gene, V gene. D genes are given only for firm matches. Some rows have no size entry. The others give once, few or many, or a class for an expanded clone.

ASSVSALAGSYNEQF,TRBJ2-1,few,TRBD2,TRBV9
ASMPRPGRNNEQF,TRBJ2-1,.,.,TRBV7-8
ASSLLGLASSYNEQF,TRBJ2-1,.,TRBD2,TRBV5-1
ASRHDRGLRNTEAF,TRBJ1-1,few,TRBD1,TRBV7-9
ASSVAVGGGEGGYT,TRBJ1-2,many,TRBD1,TRBV9
ASSLSPETTYGYT,TRBJ1-2,.,.,TRBV5-5
ASSYPTSGRATYYEQY,TRBJ2-7,.,TRBD2,TRBV6-2/TRBV6-3
ASSIFNEQF,TRBJ2-1,.,.,TRBV19
ASTRGDSPLH,TRBJ1-6,few,.,TRBV10-2
ASSLRVGSEDTQY,TRBJ2-3,.,.,TRBV5-1
SVEGRDIGLGNTEAF,TRBJ1-1,many,.,TRBV29-1
ASSPAGGPGEQY,TRBJ2-7,.,TRBD2,TRBV18
SALRPPIAESYNEQF,TRBJ2-1,few,.,TRBV20-1
SARGPGTSGDTQY,TRBJ2-3,.,TRBD2,TRBV20-1
ASSLEANEQY,TRBJ2-7,.,.,TRBV7-6
ASSLRTAEGYT,TRBJ1-2,many,.,TRBV7-9
ASSPYETGNNEQY,TRBJ2-7,few,.,TRBV18
ASSRPGQGRQY,TRBJ2-7,few,TRBD1,TRBV6-1
ASSSLAGRAAHTQY,TRBJ2-3,.,TRBD2,TRBV7-2
SVVGQQETQY,TRBJ2-5,.,.,TRBV29-1
SAKPGHVQETQY,TRBJ2-5,.,.,TRBV29-1
AIPYPGEY,TRBJ2-7,few,.,TRBV10-3
ASSSIDKVNRGSETQY,TRBJ2-5,.,TRBD1,TRBV11-1
ASKKGGAYEQY,TRBJ2-7,.,.,TRBV11-2
ASSSMGLGGNEQF,TRBJ2-1,few,.,TRBV7-2
SATTGPDYGYT,TRBJ1-2,.,TRBD1,TRBV29-1
ASSVGAGGRTGELF,TRBJ2-2,.,TRBD2,TRBV9
ASSLGVGTSGTYEQY,TRBJ2-7,few,TRBD2,TRBV11-2
ASSPSARQETQY,TRBJ2-5,few,.,TRBV11-2
ASSFGEVRSPLH,TRBJ1-6,many,.,TRBV12-3/TRBV12-4
ASSLFGDSGYT,TRBJ1-2,few,TRBD1,TRBV11-2
ASSSDRGTEQF,TRBJ2-1,.,TRBD1,TRBV12-3/TRBV12-4
ASSVAPQGSNEKLF,TRBJ1-4,few,.,TRBV9
AISDGRLDSPLH,TRBJ1-6,many,.,TRBV10-3
SASSAGGSIYEQY,TRBJ2-7,.,TRBD1,TRBV20-1
ASSWPSGAPSEAF,TRBJ1-1,.,.,TRBV5-1
ASIGTTPDEQF,TRBJ2-1,few,TRBD2,TRBV6-2/TRBV6-3
ASSFQTSGSSYEQY,TRBJ2-7,.,TRBD2,TRBV7-8